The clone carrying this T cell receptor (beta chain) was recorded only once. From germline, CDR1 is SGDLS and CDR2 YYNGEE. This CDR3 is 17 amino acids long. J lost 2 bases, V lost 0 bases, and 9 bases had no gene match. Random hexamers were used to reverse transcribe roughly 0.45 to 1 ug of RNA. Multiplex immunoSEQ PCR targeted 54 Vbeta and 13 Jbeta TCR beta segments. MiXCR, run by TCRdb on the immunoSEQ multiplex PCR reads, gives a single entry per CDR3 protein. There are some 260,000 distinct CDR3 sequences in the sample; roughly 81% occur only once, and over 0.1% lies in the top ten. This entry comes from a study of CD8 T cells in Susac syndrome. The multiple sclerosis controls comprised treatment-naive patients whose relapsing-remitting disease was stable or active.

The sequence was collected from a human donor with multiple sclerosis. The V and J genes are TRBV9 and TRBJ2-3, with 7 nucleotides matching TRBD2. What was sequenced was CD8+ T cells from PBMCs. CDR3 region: CASSVGELSGPTDTQYF. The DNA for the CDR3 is TGTGCCAGCAGCGTAGGCGAACTTAGCGGGCCCACAGATACGCAGTATTTT.